A single sample is the source of the 25 T cell receptor beta chains below, sequenced in a study of blood T cell repertoires in COVID-19. Generated by immunoSEQ multiplex PCR, the TCRdb table keeps only in-frame clones and is missing some. The sample includes approximately 45,000 clones, over 75% of them seen just once. Sequenced sample: peripheral blood. These receptors all stem from an older man with acute or convalescent COVID-19.

The chain recombines TRBV4-1 with TRBJ1-5, with TRBD1 matching over 9 bases. The germline gives CDR1 MGHRA, CDR2 YSYEKL. Unmatched junction bases numbered 10, after V lost 2 bases and J lost 2 bases. The CDR3 totals 18 residues. CDR3 residues: CASSQWGQGEGGNQPQHF. The CDR3, as DNA: TGCGCCAGCAGCCAATGGGGACAGGGTGAGGGGGGCAATCAGCCCCAGCATTTT.

This chain uses TRBV7-3 with TRBJ2-1; perhaps TRBD1 as D (5 bases). This CDR3 contains 13 residues. Germline V gene data show CDR1 as SGHTA and CDR2 as FQGTGA. Trimming took off 5 bases at V and 7 bases at J, with 12 bases between the two ends. In nucleotides, the CDR3 is TGTGCCAGCAGCAGTACAGGTTATAATGAGCAGTTCTTC. Encoded protein: CASSSTGYNEQFF. Variable domain in full (rest from reference TRBV7-3 and TRBJ2-1): GAGVSQTPSNKVTEKGKYVELRCDPISGHTALYWYRQSLGQGPEFLIYFQGTGAADDSGLPNDRFFAVRPEGSVSTLKIQRTERGDSAVYLCASSSTGYNEQFFGPGTRLTVL.

The chain joins TRBV29-1 to TRBJ1-1; TRBD1 matches 7 bases. Germline CDR1 is SQVTM and CDR2 is ANQGSEA. The CDR3 is 13 amino acids. V lost 6 bases, J lost 0 bases, and 4 bases stayed unmatched. CDR3 sequence (DNA): TGCAGCGTGACCGGACAGGTGAACACTGAAGCTTTCTTT. It codes for CSVTGQVNTEAFF.

This clone was seen once. V and J are TRBV19 and TRBJ2-7, with TRBD1 matching over 10 bases. The CDR3 is 14 residues long. The germline CDR1 and CDR2 sequences are LNHDA and SQIVND (reference sequence). The J segment lost 6 bases and the V segment lost 5 bases, leaving 7 bases of the junction unmatched. The CDR3 region is CASSSGTGAGEQYF. CDR3 DNA: TGTGCCAGTAGTTCCGGGACAGGGGCCGGCGAGCAGTACTTC.

The J gene is TRBJ1-1, the V gene TRBV6-5, with D unclear. Germline V gene sequence: CDR1 MNHEY, CDR2 SVGAGI. The CDR3 is 16 amino acids. V was clipped by 3 bases and J by 2 bases, with 16 bases between them. The CDR3 loop is CASSYGGGRSNTEAFF. CDR3 in DNA: TGTGCCAGCAGTTATGGTGGAGGGCGTTCTAACACTGAAGCTTTCTTT.

V gene TRBV6-5 combines with J gene TRBJ2-5, with 10 bases matching TRBD2. The germline gives CDR1 MNHEY, CDR2 SVGAGI. The CDR3 totals 12 residues. V trimming: 9 bases; J trimming: 4 bases; junction bases outside the gene matches: 2. The CDR3 reads CARAGGPETQYF. The DNA of the CDR3 is TGTGCCAGAGCGGGGGGGCCAGAGACCCAGTACTTC.

The chain joins TRBV7-9 to TRBJ2-2, with 7 bases matching TRBD1. The CDR3 sequence is 14 residues long. Looked up from germline, CDR1 is SEHNR and CDR2 is FQNEAQ (reference sequence). Trimming took 8 bases from V and 6 from J; bases not matched to a gene: 9. The CDR3 loop is CASPQGSGAGELFF. CDR3 in DNA: TGTGCCAGCCCACAGGGGAGCGGAGCCGGGGAGCTGTTTTTT. The full variable domain, completed using reference TRBV7-9 and TRBJ2-2, is DTGVSQNPRHKITKRGQNVTFRCDPISEHNRLYWYRQTLGQGPEFLTYFQNEAQLEKSRLLSDRFSAERPKGSFSTLEIQRTEQGDSAMYLCASPQGSGAGELFFGEGSRLTVL.

The genes are TRBV7-8 and TRBJ2-3; D gene ambiguous. CDR1 and CDR2 from the germline V gene are SGHVS and FQNEAQ. The CDR3 covers 14 residues. The V gene lost 1 base and the J gene lost 10 bases, with 15 bases spanning the gap. The CDR3 sequence is CASSLGARLSAQYF. The CDR3, as DNA: TGTGCCAGCAGCTTAGGAGCTAGGTTGTCGGCGCAGTATTTT.

The genes are TRBV18 and TRBJ1-1, with a tentative D call TRBD1 (6 bases). Trimming removed 4 bases from V and 1 base from J, with 13 bases in between. From germline, CDR1 is KGHSH and CDR2 LQKENI. This CDR3 has 15 residues. In DNA form, the CDR3 reads TGTGCCAGCTCACGCGAATGGACAGCGAACACTGAAGCTTTCTTT. It translates to CASSREWTANTEAFF.

The rearrangement uses TRBV27 and TRBJ2-7; 8 bases map to TRBD1. V lost 4 bases, J lost 3 bases, and 8 bases stayed unmatched. Germline values: CDR1 MNHEY, CDR2 SMNVEV (reference sequence). The CDR3 is 15 residues long. The CDR3, as DNA: TGTGCCAGCAGTTACCCGGGACAGGAATTCTACGAGCAGTACTTC. Protein: CASSYPGQEFYEQYF.

The chain joins TRBV5-1 to TRBJ1-1; TRBD1 is a possible D gene (6 bases). The CDR3 length is 14 residues. V lost 0 bases, J lost 2 bases, and 8 bases lay in between. Germline V gene data show CDR1 as SGHRS and CDR2 as YFSETQ. For the CDR3, the DNA is TGCGCCAGCAGCTTGGAACAGGGTAACACTGAAGCTTTCTTT. It codes for CASSLEQGNTEAFF.

CDR3 nucleotide sequence: TGTGCCAGCAGCTTACTTTCTGACAGGTCCTATGGCTACACCTTC. Translation gives CASSLLSDRSYGYTF. The chain carries TRBV7-9 and TRBJ1-2, with D possibly being TRBD1 (6 bases). CDR1 and CDR2 (germline): SEHNR, FQNEAQ (reference sequence). Between the trimmed V and J ends, which lost 2 bases and 4 bases, there was a span of 14 bases. This CDR3 is 15 amino acids long.

The J gene is TRBJ1-1, the V gene TRBV7-2; TRBD1 matches 8 bases. The junction had 10 bases not matched to a gene; V was cut back by 3 bases and J by 1 base. There are 17 residues in the CDR3. Germline V gives CDR1 SGHTA, CDR2 FQGNSA. The CDR3: CASSFHLRDRRNTEAFF. DNA for the CDR3: TGTGCCAGCAGCTTTCACCTCCGGGACAGGAGGAACACTGAAGCTTTCTTT. The entire variable domain, with the rest obtained from reference TRBV7-2 and TRBJ1-1, is as follows: GAGVSQSPSNKVTEKGKDVELRCDPISGHTALYWYRQSLGQGLEFLIYFQGNSAPDKSGLPSDRFSAERTGGSVSTLTIQRTQQEDSAVYLCASSFHLRDRRNTEAFFGQGTRLTVV.

The V gene is TRBV24-1, the J gene TRBJ1-2, with 9 positions matching TRBD1. The CDR3 has 16 amino acids. The germline CDR1 and CDR2 sequences are KGHDR and SFDVKD. V shed 5 bases and J 4 bases; nucleotides not matched to a gene: 10. CDR3 in amino acids: CATSALGGQGSYGYTF. In DNA form, the CDR3 reads TGTGCCACCAGTGCCTTGGGGGGACAGGGATCCTATGGCTACACCTTC.

V is TRBV7-7 and J is TRBJ2-5; tentatively, D is TRBD2 (5 bases). The V end lost 5 bases, the J end lost 2 bases, and 15 bases lay between the germline ends. Germline CDR1 SSHAT, CDR2 FNYEAQ (reference sequence). The CDR3 runs to 15 residues. The CDR3 coding sequence is TGTGCCAGCAGCCTCAGTCTAGGAGGACAAGAGACCCAGTACTTC. Protein product: CASSLSLGGQETQYF.

This rearrangement joins TRBV19 to TRBJ1-5; D remains unclear. With 3 bases removed from V and 1 base from J, the gap between germline ends came to 13 bases. Germline V gene data show CDR1 as LNHDA and CDR2 as SQIVND (reference sequence). This CDR3 has 16 amino acids. CDR3 in DNA: TGTGCCAGTAGTATGGCTGCTTCGGGAAGCAATCAGCCCCAGCATTTT. Residues: CASSMAASGSNQPQHF. Full variable domain (remainder filled in from reference TRBV19 and TRBJ1-5): DGGITQSPKYLFRKEGQNVTLSCEQNLNHDAMYWYRQDPGQGLRLIYYSQIVNDFQKGDIAEGYSVSREKKESFPLTVTSAQKNPTAFYLCASSMAASGSNQPQHFGDGTRLSIL.

The rearrangement uses TRBV19 and TRBJ1-5; tentative D call: TRBD1 (6 bases). The V end was cut by 4 bases, the J end by 4 bases, with 14 bases between. Germline loops: CDR1 LNHDA, CDR2 SQIVND (reference sequence). There are 15 residues in the CDR3. For the CDR3, the DNA is TGTGCCAGTAGTACCCTTAACAGGGAAAATCAGCCCCAGCATTTT. This encodes CASSTLNRENQPQHF.

J is TRBJ1-1 and V is TRBV6-5; D unclear. Trimming pared 8 bases from V and 2 bases from J, leaving 9 bases between. Germline CDR1 and CDR2: MNHEY and SVGAGI. This CDR3 spans 12 amino acids. DNA for the CDR3: TGTGCCAGCCGAGACACAAACACTGAAGCTTTCTTT. It specifies CASRDTNTEAFF.

V and J are TRBV4-1 and TRBJ1-1; D is unresolved. Trimming shortened V by 1 base and J by 2 bases, and 8 bases separated the two germline ends. CDR1 and CDR2 (germline): MGHRA, YSYEKL. This CDR3 is built from 14 residues. The CDR3 region has the DNA TGCGCCAGCAGCCAAGGCGTATACAACACTGAAGCTTTCTTT. It translates to CASSQGVYNTEAFF.

J is TRBJ1-1 and V is TRBV30, with no clear D. Germline values: CDR1 GTSNPN, CDR2 SVGIG (reference sequence). The germline V and J ends were trimmed by 7 bases and 8 bases, with 17 bases remaining between them. The CDR3 contains 12 residues. As DNA, the CDR3 is TGTGCCTACTCATTCGGGGTTCCCGAAGCTTTCTTT. This translates into CAYSFGVPEAFF. Full variable domain (rest looked up from reference TRBV30 and TRBJ1-1): SQTIHQWPATLVQPVGSPLSLECTVEGTSNPNLYWYRQAAGRGLQLLFYSVGIGQISSEVPQNLSASRPQDRQFILSSKKLLLSDSGFYLCAYSFGVPEAFFGQGTRLTVV.

Remarks on this clone: Just one base apart from a much larger clone, this may be a read error. The chain combines TRBV28 with TRBJ2-7; 9 nucleotides align to TRBD1. The CDR3 contains 15 residues. Germline V gene sequence: CDR1 MDHEN, CDR2 SYDVKM. V lost 6 bases, J lost 0 bases, and 6 bases stayed unmatched. CDR3 nucleotides: TGTGCCAGCAGCCCTCCGGGACAGGGCTCCTACGAGCAGTACTTC. Its protein product is CASSPPGQGSYEQYF.

This clone was counted once. Written as DNA, the CDR3 is TGTGCCAGCAGCTTAGATCTTGTCGGGGGGGCCCTTGAGCAGTTCTTC. Translation: CASSLDLVGGALEQFF. The chain has TRBV11-2 and TRBJ2-1; 8 positions match TRBD2. The V segment lost 0 bases and the J segment 9 bases; nucleotides outside the gene matches: 10. Germline CDR1 reads SGHAT; CDR2 reads FQNNGV. CDR3 length: 16 amino acids.

The chain carries TRBV4-3 and TRBJ1-6; weak D call: TRBD1 (5 bases). Germline V gene sequence: CDR1 LGHNA, CDR2 YSLEER. Between the trimmed V and J ends, which lost 3 bases and 5 bases, there was a span of 11 bases. This CDR3 has 15 amino acids. The CDR3, as DNA: TGCGCCAGCAGCCAGGCTAACAGGAATAATTCACCCCTCCACTTT. It translates to CASSQANRNNSPLHF.

The genes are TRBV12-3 or TRBV12-4 and TRBJ1-2; D remains unclear. Trimming took 6 bases from V and 4 from J, leaving 12 bases between them. CDR3 length equals 13 residues. The CDR3 coding sequence is TGTGCCAGCAGCTTGTTACAGTCCTATGGCTACACCTTC. It is translated as CASSLLQSYGYTF.

This clone came up a few times. The chain carries TRBV27 and TRBJ2-7; no clear D gene. CDR3 size: 15 residues. Germline assignment: CDR1 MNHEY and CDR2 SMNVEV (reference sequence). Trimming took 5 bases from V and 0 from J, leaving 14 bases between them. The CDR3 coding sequence is TGTGCCAGCAGTCCCACATCAGGAAGCTCCTACGAGCAGTACTTC. Its protein product is CASSPTSGSSYEQYF.